These 20 T cell receptor beta chains were sequenced from one sample in a study of control samples from healthy donors and cancer patients. Profiled with immunoSEQ multiplex PCR; TCRdb holds only in-frame clones, not every one. The table records over 150,000 clones, approximately 94% of them present only once. The sample taken for sequencing was PBMCs. These receptors were taken from a man aged 60 to 69 with colorectal cancer.

The chain carries TRBV5-1 and TRBJ2-1, with 9 bases aligning to TRBD2. The germline V gene has CDR1 SGHRS and CDR2 YFSETQ. The CDR3 is 16 amino acids. The trim removed 1 base at V and 7 bases at J, leaving 9 bases unmatched. The CDR3 region has the DNA TGCGCCAGCAGCTTGTCGGGACTAGCAAAGGTGAATGAGCAGTTCTTC. Protein product: CASSLSGLAKVNEQFF.

This chain joins TRBV7-8 and TRBJ1-4; D is perhaps TRBD1 (5 bases). The CDR3 contains 14 residues. Germline lookup yields CDR1 SGHVS and CDR2 FQNEAQ. Trimming removed 3 bases from V and 4 bases from J, with 9 bases in between. CDR3 residues: CASSFGGGNEKLFF. The CDR3 DNA is TGTGCCAGCAGCTTTGGGGGTGGTAATGAAAAACTGTTTTTT.

The gene calls are TRBV10-3 and TRBJ2-2, with TRBD2 as a possible D gene (6 bases). The length of the CDR3 is 15 residues. V lost 10 bases and J 0 bases, leaving 15 bases between the germline ends. CDR1 and CDR2 from the germline V gene are ENHRY and SYGVKD. The CDR3 sequence is CASAVGGTNTGELFF. The DNA for the CDR3 is TGTGCCAGTGCTGTAGGAGGGACGAACACCGGGGAGCTGTTTTTT.

The rearrangement joins TRBV2 to TRBJ2-2; D possibly corresponds to TRBD2 (6 bases). This CDR3 has 15 residues. V was pared by 1 base and J by 5 bases, with 11 bases between. Germline values: CDR1 SNHLY, CDR2 FYNNEI. The CDR3 region is CASSEGWGDTGELFF. For the CDR3, the DNA is TGTGCCAGCAGTGAAGGGTGGGGGGATACCGGGGAGCTGTTTTTT.

This rearrangement joins TRBV20-1 to TRBJ1-1, with TRBD1 as a possible D gene (6 bases). This CDR3 region has 11 residues. In germline, CDR1 is DFQATT, CDR2 SNEGSKA (reference sequence). Trimming cost V 1 base and J 9 bases, with 9 bases left between them. The CDR3 spells CSARVGDKAFF. CDR3 DNA sequence: TGCAGTGCTAGAGTGGGGGACAAAGCTTTCTTT.

The chain is built from TRBV5-1 and TRBJ1-3; D remains ambiguous. Germline V gives CDR1 SGHRS, CDR2 YFSETQ. This CDR3 is 16 amino acids long. Trimming stripped 0 bases from V and 0 bases from J, with 10 bases between. This chain's CDR3 is CASSLGSGSSGNTIYF. The DNA of the CDR3 is TGCGCCAGCAGCTTGGGGTCCGGCAGCTCTGGAAACACCATATATTTT.

V usage is TRBV30 and J usage is TRBJ1-5; no clear D. CDR3 length: 13 amino acids. Germline V gives CDR1 GTSNPN, CDR2 SVGIG (reference sequence). V was shortened by 0 bases and J by 0 bases, with 3 bases between the two germline ends. CDR3 region: CAWSVLSNQPQHF. Here the CDR3 DNA reads TGTGCCTGGAGTGTACTTAGCAATCAGCCCCAGCATTTT.

V is TRBV5-1 and J is TRBJ2-7, with D uncertain. Trimming removed 1 base from V and 0 bases from J, with 11 bases in between. The germline CDR1 and CDR2 sequences are SGHRS and YFSETQ. The CDR3 is 15 amino acids. The CDR3 reads CASSLSYSSSYEQYF. CDR3 sequence (DNA): TGCGCCAGCAGCTTGTCGTACTCCAGCTCCTACGAGCAGTACTTC.

The chain carries TRBV7-9 and TRBJ2-7; the match to TRBD1 covers 7 bases. The CDR3 consists of 12 residues. V lost 2 bases, J lost 5 bases, and 0 bases stayed unmatched. Germline loops: CDR1 SEHNR, CDR2 FQNEAQ (reference sequence). The CDR3 region has the DNA TGTGCCAGCAGCTTACAGGGGGACGAGCAGTACTTC. Protein product: CASSLQGDEQYF.

V is TRBV28 and J is TRBJ2-7; 8 bases agree with TRBD1. Germline loops: CDR1 MDHEN, CDR2 SYDVKM. The V gene end was trimmed by 8 bases and the J gene end by 0 bases; junction bases not matched to a gene: 9. The CDR3 loop spans 15 amino acids. The CDR3 DNA is TGTGCCAGCGGCGAGTCGCAGGGGGCCTCCTACGAGCAGTACTTC. Translation: CASGESQGASYEQYF.

V is TRBV5-1 and J is TRBJ1-1; the D gene is possibly TRBD1 (5 bases). Germline V gives CDR1 SGHRS, CDR2 YFSETQ. Trimming took off 1 base at V and 7 bases at J, with 8 bases between the two ends. The CDR3 contains 12 residues. CDR3 region: CASSLPGIEAFF. CDR3 nucleotide sequence: TGCGCCAGCAGCTTGCCAGGGATTGAAGCTTTCTTT.

This chain connects TRBV12-3 or TRBV12-4 to TRBJ1-2; possible D gene TRBD1, 5 bases. Trimming pared 6 bases from V and 9 bases from J, leaving 14 bases between. The CDR3 totals 12 residues. The CDR3 DNA reads TGTGCCAGCAGCTACGACAGTCTCAGCTACACCTTC. Translated: CASSYDSLSYTF.

V usage is TRBV27 and J usage is TRBJ2-5; D may be TRBD1 or TRBD2 (6 bases each). The CDR3 totals 14 residues. V was pared by 1 base and J by 5 bases, with 11 bases between. Germline CDR1 is MNHEY and CDR2 is SMNVEV (reference sequence). DNA of the CDR3: TGTGCCAGCAGTTTATTGACAGGAGGGGAGACCCAGTACTTC. The encoded protein is CASSLLTGGETQYF.

V usage is TRBV19 and J usage is TRBJ1-6; 7 positions match TRBD1. V dropped 7 bases and J dropped 6; count of bases not matched to a gene: 9. There are 15 residues in the CDR3. Looked up from germline, CDR1 is LNHDA and CDR2 is SQIVND (reference sequence). This chain's CDR3 is CASTNTGTVNSPLHF. The CDR3 DNA sequence: TGTGCCAGTACTAACACGGGGACAGTTAATTCACCCCTCCACTTT.

V is TRBV7-9 and J is TRBJ2-5; D might be TRBD1 (6 bases). There are 15 residues in the CDR3. Germline V lookup: CDR1 SEHNR, CDR2 FQNEAQ (reference sequence). Trimming shortened V by 1 base and J by 5 bases, and 14 bases separated the two germline ends. The CDR3 here is CASSLGQGNSETQYF. The CDR3 DNA reads TGTGCCAGCAGCTTAGGGCAGGGGAATTCGGAGACCCAGTACTTC.

V and J are TRBV28 and TRBJ1-3; D unclear. Per germline, CDR1 MDHEN and CDR2 SYDVKM. The CDR3 sequence is 15 residues long. V was clipped by 5 bases and J by 0 bases, with 11 bases between them. The CDR3 DNA sequence: TGTGCCAGCAGTCCCCCCCGGAGCTCTGGAAACACCATATATTTT. Protein product: CASSPPRSSGNTIYF.

The rearrangement links TRBV3-1 (or the pseudogene TRBV3-2) to TRBJ2-5; D gene ambiguous. V gave up 1 base and J gave up 1 base, with 10 bases separating them. This CDR3 is 15 amino acids long. Germline V gene data show CDR1 as LGHDT and CDR2 as YNNKEL (reference sequence). Here the CDR3 DNA reads TGTGCCAGCAGCCAAGGGGCACTAACCCAAGAGACCCAGTACTTC. Protein product: CASSQGALTQETQYF.

The chain couples TRBV5-1 to TRBJ2-5; maybe TRBD2 (7 bases). The CDR3 is 14 residues long. Between the trimmed V and J ends, which lost 5 bases and 5 bases, there was a span of 16 bases. CDR1 is SGHRS, CDR2 YFSETQ, per germline. The CDR3 is CASRPGGLRETQYF. For the CDR3, the DNA is TGCGCCAGCAGACCGGGGGGCCTCAGGGAGACCCAGTACTTC.

The chain combines TRBV29-1 with TRBJ2-4; a possible D gene is TRBD1 (6 bases). Germline V lookup: CDR1 SQVTM, CDR2 ANQGSEA. This CDR3 contains 11 residues. Trimming cost V 8 bases and J 6 bases, with 11 bases left between them. CDR3 sequence: CSTAQGNIQYF. The CDR3 nucleotides read TGCAGCACTGCACAGGGAAACATTCAGTACTTC.

The rearrangement links TRBV9 to TRBJ2-5, with D maybe TRBD2 (6 bases). The ends were cut back, 0 bases at V and 5 bases at J, with 17 bases in the middle. The germline CDR1 and CDR2 sequences are SGDLS and YYNGEE. This CDR3 contains 16 residues. The DNA for the CDR3 is TGTGCCAGCAGCGTAGTTGGGGGGTCCCTATGGGAGACCCAGTACTTC. Translation: CASSVVGGSLWETQYF.